The 27 T cell receptor beta chains below all came from one sample that was sequenced in a study of T cells in Graves' hyperthyroidism and ophthalmopathy. RNA transcripts served as the template for amplifying TCR beta CDR3 regions. TCR CDR3 underwent first-round RT-PCR with the HTBI primer set. A single record per CDR3 protein comes from TCRdb applying MiXCR to the multiplex PCR reads. The table has hundreds of thousands of distinct CDR3 sequences, roughly 46% seen once. The specimen sequenced was peripheral blood or thyroid tissue (not recorded which). The receptors stem from an adult man with Graves' disease, either hyperthyroidism or ophthalmopathy (not recorded which).

The chain recombines TRBV7-9 with TRBJ2-5; D possibly corresponds to TRBD1 (5 bases). Trimming left V 5 bases short and J 5 bases short, with 15 bases between. Germline CDR1 SEHNR, CDR2 FQNEAQ (reference sequence). The CDR3 sequence is 14 residues long. The CDR3 nucleotides read TGTGCCAGCAGCCTGCCAGGGTTTCCGGAGACCCAGTACTTC. Translating it yields CASSLPGFPETQYF. Complete variable domain (other parts from reference TRBV7-9 and TRBJ2-5): DTGVSQNPRHKITKRGQNVTFRCDPISEHNRLYWYRQTLGQGPEFLTYFQNEAQLEKSRLLSDRFSAERPKGSFSTLEIQRTEQGDSAMYLCASSLPGFPETQYFGPGTRLLVL.

The V and J genes are TRBV29-1 and TRBJ1-2, with D possibly TRBD1 on 6 matching bases. Germline CDR1 is SQVTM and CDR2 is ANQGSEA. V was trimmed by 4 bases and J by 3 bases, leaving 12 bases between them. The CDR3 spans 13 residues. CDR3 DNA sequence: TGCAGCGTTGTACAGGGAATATACTATGGCTACACCTTC. Protein: CSVVQGIYYGYTF.

This sequence joins TRBV5-6 and TRBJ1-2, with D perhaps matching TRBD1 (6 bases). Trimming removed 2 bases at V and 3 bases at J, with 17 bases between. The V gene's germline CDR1 is SGHDT and CDR2 YYEEEE. The CDR3 spans 16 residues. The CDR3 loop reads CASSLGPRGSDYGYTF. The CDR3 DNA is TGTGCCAGCAGCTTAGGGCCCAGGGGAAGCGACTATGGCTACACCTTC.

This clonotype was counted between two and nine times. The chain employs TRBV7-2 and TRBJ2-7, with D perhaps matching TRBD1 (7 bases). V dropped 1 base and J dropped 5 bases, with 24 bases sitting between them. The CDR3 length is 18 residues. From germline, CDR1 is SGHTA and CDR2 FQGNSA. The CDR3 DNA sequence: TGTGCCAGCAGCTTAGTCACGGGTCAGGGGGGTGGCAGGAACGAGCAGTACTTC. It yields the protein CASSLVTGQGGGRNEQYF.

The table lists this clonotype with many counts. The chain links TRBV7-9 to TRBJ1-6; D gene ambiguous. In germline, CDR1 is SEHNR, CDR2 FQNEAQ (reference sequence). CDR3 size: 12 residues. V shed 4 bases and J shed 13 bases, with 11 bases lying between them. The CDR3 region has the DNA TGTGCCAGCAGCTCGACGGTGTCTCCCCTCCACTTT. Translation gives CASSSTVSPLHF.

The table lists this clonotype with a few counts. Since a much larger clone is just one base distant, this may be a read error. The V call is TRBV19, the J call TRBJ2-2, with D unclear. CDR3 length equals 8 residues. Germline CDR1 is LNHDA and CDR2 is SQIVND (reference sequence). Trimming removed 9 bases from V and 9 bases from J, with 2 bases in between. CDR3 sequence reads: CASRELFF. The CDR3 region has the DNA TGTGCCAGCCGGGAGCTGTTTTTT.

Concerning this clonotype itself: A read error is possible here, since a much larger clone lies one base away. V and J are TRBV12-3 or TRBV12-4 and TRBJ1-2, with D tentatively TRBD1 (5 bases). V was trimmed by 3 bases and J by 4 bases, leaving 9 bases between them. This CDR3 is built from 13 residues. Here the CDR3 DNA reads TGTGCCAGCAGTTTCCCGGGGACCTATGGCTACACCTTC. This codes for CASSFPGTYGYTF.

This clonotype was seen only a few times. The V gene is TRBV7-2, the J gene TRBJ2-7, with D perhaps TRBD2 (6 bases). V dropped 6 bases and J dropped 3 bases, with 12 bases sitting between them. This CDR3 is 13 amino acids long. The germline CDR1 and CDR2 sequences are SGHTA and FQGNSA. CDR3 sequence (DNA): TGTGCCAGCAGTGCGGGGAATCGCTACGAGCAGTACTTC. Translating it yields CASSAGNRYEQYF. Full variable domain (outside the CDR3, taken from reference TRBV7-2 and TRBJ2-7): GAGVSQSPSNKVTEKGKDVELRCDPISGHTALYWYRQSLGQGLEFLIYFQGNSAPDKSGLPSDRFSAERTGGSVSTLTIQRTQQEDSAVYLCASSAGNRYEQYFGPGTRLTVT.

A remark on this clonotype: One end of the junction does not line up with germline, which may come from a read error. The V call is TRBV7-2, the J call TRBJ2-6; D unresolved. From germline, CDR1 is SGHTA and CDR2 FQGNSA. The CDR3 runs 16 residues. CDR3 sequence reads: CASSQDWASGANVLTF. The CDR3 nucleotides are TGTGCCAGCAGCCAAGATTGGGCGTCTGGTGCCAACGTCCTGACTTTC.

The J gene is TRBJ1-2, the V gene TRBV20-1; TRBD1 agrees at 9 bases. The V gene end was trimmed by 5 bases and the J gene end by 4 bases; junction bases not matched to a gene: 8. Germline V CDR1 and CDR2: DFQATT, SNEGSKA (reference sequence). This CDR3 is built from 14 residues. CDR3 protein: CSAEGQGASYGYTF. CDR3 DNA: TGCAGTGCTGAGGGACAGGGTGCCTCCTATGGCTACACCTTC.

The chain joins TRBV7-2 to TRBJ1-2; D remains ambiguous. V lost 5 bases, J lost 7 bases, and 8 bases lay in between. Germline-derived CDR1 and CDR2 are SGHTA and FQGNSA. This CDR3 has 11 amino acids. The CDR3 bases are TGTGCCAGCAGCGTTGCTGGTGGCTACACCTTC. As protein: CASSVAGGYTF. Using reference TRBV7-2 and TRBJ1-2 for the parts outside the CDR3, the full variable domain is GAGVSQSPSNKVTEKGKDVELRCDPISGHTALYWYRQSLGQGLEFLIYFQGNSAPDKSGLPSDRFSAERTGGSVSTLTIQRTQQEDSAVYLCASSVAGGYTFGSGTRLTVV.

This clonotype was counted at least ten times. The chain has TRBV24-1 and TRBJ2-7, with a possible D match to TRBD1 (7 bases). Germline assignment: CDR1 KGHDR and CDR2 SFDVKD. The CDR3 runs 14 residues. The V and J ends lost 2 bases and 5 bases respectively, with 12 bases between them. CDR3 DNA: TGTGCCACCAGTGATTCGTCAGGGGGGAACGAGCAGTACTTC. This translates into CATSDSSGGNEQYF.

Note on this clonotype: Because the CDR3 is missing its conserved closing phenylalanine or tryptophan, this is likely a read error. It is unclear where the CDR3 begins or ends on the DNA, so no DNA is shown, and the CDR3 is as TCRdb lists it. This chain joins TRBV27 and TRBJ2-2; no DNA check was done on the table's D call, TRBD1. 10 amino acids form the CDR3, both terminal residues included. Germline-derived CDR1 and CDR2 are MNHEY and SMNVEV (reference sequence). The CDR3 loop is CASSLPDSYY.

This clonotype was detected a few times. V usage is TRBV7-9 and J usage is TRBJ1-3; D might be TRBD1 (5 bases). The CDR3 is made up of 18 amino acids. CDR1 is SEHNR, CDR2 FQNEAQ, per germline (reference sequence). The V end was cut by 6 bases, the J end by 0 bases, with 21 bases between. The CDR3 sequence: CASREITGTVSSGNTIYF. The CDR3 nucleotides are TGTGCCAGCAGAGAGATAACCGGGACGGTGAGCTCTGGAAACACCATATATTTT.

Comment on this clonotype: At one end the junction does not follow the germline gene, possibly because of a read error. V usage is TRBV10-3 and J usage is TRBJ1-2; D gene uncertain. The CDR3 spans 15 residues. The germline V gene has CDR1 ENHRY and CDR2 SYGVKD. CDR3 sequence reads: CAIGEATTPFYGYTF. The DNA for the CDR3 is TGTGCCATCGGTGAAGCGACTACCCCCTTCTATGGCTACACCTTC.

The sample holds many counts of this clonotype. The chain recombines TRBV9 with TRBJ2-7, with 10 bases aligning to TRBD1. The CDR3 length is 16 residues. CDR1 and CDR2 from the germline V gene are SGDLS and YYNGEE. J was trimmed by 6 bases and V by 3 bases; bases with no gene match: 12. The CDR3 bases are TGTGCCAGCAGCGGCCACCGGGGGACAGGGGTTAGCGAGCAGTACTTC. Protein: CASSGHRGTGVSEQYF.

This clonotype was counted a few times. This chain joins TRBV12-3 or TRBV12-4 and TRBJ2-7, with 7 bases identical to TRBD1. With V trimmed by 5 bases and J by 3 bases, 10 bases remained unmatched. The CDR3 is made up of 15 amino acids. In nucleotides, the CDR3 is TGTGCCAGCAGTCCAAACAGGGGAGCGAGCTACGAGCAGTACTTC. It encodes CASSPNRGASYEQYF.

The gene calls are TRBV7-8 and TRBJ1-5; D perhaps matches TRBD1 (5 bases). Trimming cost V 6 bases and J 5 bases, with 17 bases left between them. CDR3 length: 15 residues. Germline V gives CDR1 SGHVS, CDR2 FQNEAQ. The CDR3 is CASSAGTASDQPQHF. For the CDR3, the DNA is TGTGCCAGCAGTGCAGGGACTGCCAGCGATCAGCCCCAGCATTTT.

This clonotype was seen many times. V gene TRBV20-1 combines with J gene TRBJ1-2; unclear D gene. CDR1 DFQATT and CDR2 SNEGSKA come from the germline V gene (reference sequence). Trimming cost V 6 bases and J 6 bases, with 17 bases left between them. The CDR3 sequence is 13 residues long. The CDR3 nucleotides are TGCAGTGCCGGAGCCGGGCTAGGCCATGGCTACACCTTC. It encodes CSAGAGLGHGYTF.

The rearrangement uses TRBV7-8 and TRBJ1-2; TRBD1 aligns across 7 bases. V shed 5 bases, J shed 2 bases, and the junction held 8 bases outside the gene matches. The CDR3 totals 15 residues. In germline, CDR1 is SGHVS, CDR2 FQNEAQ. CDR3 sequence: CASSQGTDLNYGYTF. The CDR3 DNA reads as TGTGCCAGCAGCCAGGGGACAGATTTGAACTATGGCTACACCTTC.

DNA for the CDR3: TGTGCCAGCAGCGAGAGGGGGCGAGGAACTGAAGCTTTCTTT. Its translation is CASSERGRGTEAFF. The gene calls are TRBV6-6 and TRBJ1-1; TRBD1 matches 7 bases. The V and J ends lost 6 bases and 5 bases, in that order; junction bases with no gene match: 9. The CDR3 consists of 14 residues. CDR1 is MNHNY and CDR2 is SVGAGI in the germline V gene (reference sequence).

The chain's CDR3 is CSVVGEPRQGHGELFF. The CDR3 coding sequence is TGCAGCGTTGTTGGAGAACCGCGACAGGGCCACGGGGAGCTGTTTTTT. The chain carries TRBV29-1 and TRBJ2-2; 7 bases map to TRBD1. Germline lookup yields CDR1 SQVTM and CDR2 ANQGSEA. V was clipped by 4 bases and J by 7 bases; unmatched bases: 15. The CDR3 runs to 16 residues.

This chain links TRBV20-1 with TRBJ2-3; D is ambiguous. Germline V gives CDR1 DFQATT, CDR2 SNEGSKA (reference sequence). There are 15 residues in the CDR3. Between the trimmed V and J ends, which lost 3 bases and 0 bases, there was a span of 13 bases. CDR3 protein: CSASTQIGSTDTQYF. For the CDR3, the DNA is TGCAGTGCTAGCACACAAATTGGTAGCACAGATACGCAGTATTTT.

V and J are TRBV7-9 and TRBJ1-1; D is uncertain. The V end lost 1 base, the J end lost 7 bases, and 13 bases lay between the germline ends. This CDR3 has 14 amino acids. The germline V gene has CDR1 SEHNR and CDR2 FQNEAQ (reference sequence). The CDR3 spells CASSLGETYFEAFF. The CDR3 DNA reads as TGTGCCAGCAGCTTAGGAGAGACCTATTTTGAAGCTTTCTTT. Full variable domain (rest looked up from reference TRBV7-9 and TRBJ1-1): DTGVSQNPRHKITKRGQNVTFRCDPISEHNRLYWYRQTLGQGPEFLTYFQNEAQLEKSRLLSDRFSAERPKGSFSTLEIQRTEQGDSAMYLCASSLGETYFEAFFGQGTRLTVV.

This clonotype was detected ten times or more. V usage is TRBV7-9 and J usage is TRBJ2-7; the D gene is possibly TRBD1 (7 bases). Trimming pared 11 bases from V and 3 bases from J, leaving 17 bases between. Germline-derived CDR1 and CDR2 are SEHNR and FQNEAQ (reference sequence). The CDR3 extends over 13 amino acids. The CDR3: CACGEQGNYEQYF. In DNA form, the CDR3 reads TGTGCCTGCGGGGAACAGGGGAACTACGAGCAGTACTTC.

The chain carries TRBV7-3 and TRBJ1-6; no definite D call. CDR1 and CDR2 from the germline V gene are SGHTA and FQGTGA. This CDR3 is built from 16 residues. Trimming took 6 bases from V and 7 from J, leaving 19 bases between them. CDR3 DNA: TGTGCCAGCAGTTTACTTTCGAGGTCTGGGAATTCACCCCTCCACTTT. This codes for CASSLLSRSGNSPLHF. The full variable domain, completed using reference TRBV7-3 and TRBJ1-6, is GAGVSQTPSNKVTEKGKYVELRCDPISGHTALYWYRQSLGQGPEFLIYFQGTGAADDSGLPNDRFFAVRPEGSVSTLKIQRTERGDSAVYLCASSLLSRSGNSPLHFGNGTRLTVT.

In its sample, this clonotype was seen a few times. The V gene is TRBV12-3 or TRBV12-4, the J gene TRBJ1-5; 7 bases fit TRBD1. Trimming removed 6 bases from V and 7 bases from J; junction bases left unmatched: 12. This CDR3 contains 15 residues. The CDR3: CASSDDDREYQPQHF. The CDR3 bases are TGTGCCAGCAGCGACGATGACAGGGAATACCAGCCCCAGCATTTT.